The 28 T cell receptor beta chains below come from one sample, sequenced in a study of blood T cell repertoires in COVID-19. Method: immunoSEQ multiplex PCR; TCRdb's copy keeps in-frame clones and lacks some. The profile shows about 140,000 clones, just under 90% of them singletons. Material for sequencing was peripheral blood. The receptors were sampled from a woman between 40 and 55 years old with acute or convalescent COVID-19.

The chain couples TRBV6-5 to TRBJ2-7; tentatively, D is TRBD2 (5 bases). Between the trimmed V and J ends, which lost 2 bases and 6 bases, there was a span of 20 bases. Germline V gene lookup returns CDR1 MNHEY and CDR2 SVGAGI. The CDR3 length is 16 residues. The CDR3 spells CASSYAQRPGIGEQYF. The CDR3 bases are TGTGCCAGCAGTTACGCACAGAGACCGGGAATCGGCGAGCAGTACTTC.

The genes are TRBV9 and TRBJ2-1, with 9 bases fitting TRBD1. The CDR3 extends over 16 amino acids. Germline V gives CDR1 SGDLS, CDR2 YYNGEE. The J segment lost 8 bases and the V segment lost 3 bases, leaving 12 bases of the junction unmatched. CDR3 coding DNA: TGTGCCAGCAGCGCATCCCGGGACAGGGACGGGCATGAGCAGTTCTTC. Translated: CASSASRDRDGHEQFF.

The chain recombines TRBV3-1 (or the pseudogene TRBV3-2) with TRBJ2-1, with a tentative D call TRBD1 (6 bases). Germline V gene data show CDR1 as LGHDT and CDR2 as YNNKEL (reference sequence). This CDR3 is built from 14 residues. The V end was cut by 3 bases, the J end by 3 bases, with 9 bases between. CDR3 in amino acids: CASSQRTDYNEQFF. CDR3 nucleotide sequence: TGTGCCAGCAGCCAGAGGACAGACTACAATGAGCAGTTCTTC.

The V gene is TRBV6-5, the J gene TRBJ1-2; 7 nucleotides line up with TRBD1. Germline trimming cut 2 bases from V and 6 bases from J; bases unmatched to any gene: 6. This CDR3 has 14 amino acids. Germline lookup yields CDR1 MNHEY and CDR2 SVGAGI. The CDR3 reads CASSYAPGGHGYTF. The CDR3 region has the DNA TGTGCCAGCAGTTACGCTCCAGGGGGACATGGCTACACCTTC.

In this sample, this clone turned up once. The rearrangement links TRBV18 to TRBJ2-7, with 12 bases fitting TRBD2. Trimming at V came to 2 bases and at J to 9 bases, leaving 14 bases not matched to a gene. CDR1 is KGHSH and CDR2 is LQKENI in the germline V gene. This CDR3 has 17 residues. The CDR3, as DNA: TGTGCCAGCTCACCAGAGATACTAGCGGGAGGAATGTCCGTGCAGTACTTC. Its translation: CASSPEILAGGMSVQYF.

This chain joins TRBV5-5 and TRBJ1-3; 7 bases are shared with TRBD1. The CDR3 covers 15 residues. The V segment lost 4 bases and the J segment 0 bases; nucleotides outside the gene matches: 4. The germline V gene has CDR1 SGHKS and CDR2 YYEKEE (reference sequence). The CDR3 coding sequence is TGTGCCAGCAGCCGTCGGACAGGCTCTGGAAACACCATATATTTT. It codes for CASSRRTGSGNTIYF.

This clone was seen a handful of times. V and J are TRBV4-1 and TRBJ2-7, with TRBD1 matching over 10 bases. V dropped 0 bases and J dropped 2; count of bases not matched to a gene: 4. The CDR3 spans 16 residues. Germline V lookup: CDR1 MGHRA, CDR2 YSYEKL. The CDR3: CASSQETGQGTYEQYF. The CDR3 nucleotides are TGCGCCAGCAGCCAAGAAACGGGACAGGGGACCTACGAGCAGTACTTC.

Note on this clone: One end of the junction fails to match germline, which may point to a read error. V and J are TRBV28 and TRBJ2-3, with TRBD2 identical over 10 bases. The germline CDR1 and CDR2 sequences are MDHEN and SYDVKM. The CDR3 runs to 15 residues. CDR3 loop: CAGSPLAGVLDTQYF. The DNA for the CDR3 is TGTGCCGGCAGTCCTCTAGCGGGGGTTCTGGATACGCAGTATTTT.

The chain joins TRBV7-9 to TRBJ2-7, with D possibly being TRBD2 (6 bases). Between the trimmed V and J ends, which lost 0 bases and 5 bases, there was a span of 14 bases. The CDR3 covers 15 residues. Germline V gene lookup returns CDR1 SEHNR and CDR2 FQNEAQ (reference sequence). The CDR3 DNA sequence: TGTGCCAGCAGCTTAGCTGGGTCCCCGGGGGACGAGCAGTACTTC. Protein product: CASSLAGSPGDEQYF.

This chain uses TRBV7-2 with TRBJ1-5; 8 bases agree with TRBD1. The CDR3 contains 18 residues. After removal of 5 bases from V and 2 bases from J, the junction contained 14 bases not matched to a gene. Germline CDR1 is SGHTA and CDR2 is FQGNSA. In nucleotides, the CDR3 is TGTGCCAGCAGCCCCACTACGACAGGGGTTTGGGGCAATCAGCCCCAGCATTTT. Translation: CASSPTTTGVWGNQPQHF.

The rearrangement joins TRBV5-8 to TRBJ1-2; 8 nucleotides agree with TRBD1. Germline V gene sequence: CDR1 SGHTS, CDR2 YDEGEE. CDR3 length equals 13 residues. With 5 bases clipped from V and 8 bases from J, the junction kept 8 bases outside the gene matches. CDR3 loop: CASRETGGLGYTF. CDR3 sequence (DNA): TGTGCCAGCAGGGAAACAGGGGGGTTGGGCTACACCTTC.

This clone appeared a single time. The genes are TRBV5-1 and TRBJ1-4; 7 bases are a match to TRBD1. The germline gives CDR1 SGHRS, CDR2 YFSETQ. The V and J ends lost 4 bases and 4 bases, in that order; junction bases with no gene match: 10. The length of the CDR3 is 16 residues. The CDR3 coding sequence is TGCGCCAGCAGCCTAATCGTACAGGGGAGTAATGAAAAACTGTTTTTT. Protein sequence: CASSLIVQGSNEKLFF.

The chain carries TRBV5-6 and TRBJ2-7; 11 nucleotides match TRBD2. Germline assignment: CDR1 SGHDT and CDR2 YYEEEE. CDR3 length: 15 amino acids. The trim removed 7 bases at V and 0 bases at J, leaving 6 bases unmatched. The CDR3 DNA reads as TGTGCCAGCGGACGACTAGCGGGGATCTCCTACGAGCAGTACTTC. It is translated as CASGRLAGISYEQYF.

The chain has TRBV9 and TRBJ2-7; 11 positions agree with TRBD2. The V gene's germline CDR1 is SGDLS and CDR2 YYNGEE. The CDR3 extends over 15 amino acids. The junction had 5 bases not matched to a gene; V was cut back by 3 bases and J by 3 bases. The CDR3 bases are TGTGCCAGCAGCGACGGGACTAGCGGATACTACGAGCAGTACTTC. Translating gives CASSDGTSGYYEQYF. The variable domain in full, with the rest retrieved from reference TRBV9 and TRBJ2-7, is DSGVTQTPKHLITATGQRVTLRCSPRSGDLSVYWYQQSLDQGLQFLIQYYNGEERAKGNILERFSAQQFPDLHSELNLSSLELGDSALYFCASSDGTSGYYEQYFGPGTRLTVT.

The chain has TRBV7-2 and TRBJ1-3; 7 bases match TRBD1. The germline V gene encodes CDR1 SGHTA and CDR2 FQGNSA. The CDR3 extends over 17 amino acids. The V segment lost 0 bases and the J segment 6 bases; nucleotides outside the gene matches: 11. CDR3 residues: CASSLAQGTVGLNTIYF. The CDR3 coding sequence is TGTGCCAGCAGCTTAGCGCAAGGGACAGTCGGCTTAAACACCATATATTTT. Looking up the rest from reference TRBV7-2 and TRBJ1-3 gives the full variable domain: GAGVSQSPSNKVTEKGKDVELRCDPISGHTALYWYRQSLGQGLEFLIYFQGNSAPDKSGLPSDRFSAERTGGSVSTLTIQRTQQEDSAVYLCASSLAQGTVGLNTIYFGEGSWLTVV.

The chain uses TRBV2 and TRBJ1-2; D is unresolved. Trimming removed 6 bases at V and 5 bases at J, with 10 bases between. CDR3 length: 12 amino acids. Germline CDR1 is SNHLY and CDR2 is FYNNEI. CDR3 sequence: CASRREGYGYTF. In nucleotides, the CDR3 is TGTGCCAGCAGGAGGGAGGGTTATGGCTACACCTTC.

The CDR3 loop reads CASSLAREQPQHF. CDR3 coding DNA: TGTGCCAGCAGCTTAGCCAGGGAACAGCCCCAGCATTTT. V and J are TRBV7-2 and TRBJ1-5, with D tentatively TRBD1 (5 bases). Germline loops: CDR1 SGHTA, CDR2 FQGNSA. With 0 bases removed from V and 7 bases from J, the gap between germline ends came to 7 bases. CDR3 size: 13 residues. Variable domain in full (rest from reference TRBV7-2 and TRBJ1-5): GAGVSQSPSNKVTEKGKDVELRCDPISGHTALYWYRQSLGQGLEFLIYFQGNSAPDKSGLPSDRFSAERTGGSVSTLTIQRTQQEDSAVYLCASSLAREQPQHFGDGTRLSIL.

Here the CDR3 reads CASSFGRGETQYF. The DNA of the CDR3 is TGTGCCAGCAGTTTCGGCAGGGGAGAGACCCAGTACTTC. The gene calls are TRBV28 and TRBJ2-5; D is perhaps TRBD1 (6 bases). Germline assignment: CDR1 MDHEN and CDR2 SYDVKM. This CDR3 has 13 amino acids. With 3 bases removed from V and 4 bases from J, the gap between germline ends came to 9 bases.

Written as DNA, the CDR3 is TGTGCCTTGCAGGGTGGCACTGAAGCTTTCTTT. Its translation is CALQGGTEAFF. The gene calls are TRBV30 and TRBJ1-1, with D perhaps matching TRBD1 (5 bases). Looked up from germline, CDR1 is GTSNPN and CDR2 is SVGIG (reference sequence). V gave up 7 bases and J gave up 4 bases, with 10 bases separating them. The CDR3 totals 11 residues.

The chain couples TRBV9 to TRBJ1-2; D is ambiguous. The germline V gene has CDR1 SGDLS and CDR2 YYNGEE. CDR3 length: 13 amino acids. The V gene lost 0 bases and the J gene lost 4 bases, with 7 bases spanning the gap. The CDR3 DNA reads TGTGCCAGCAGCGTAGCCGGGATCTATGGCTACACCTTC. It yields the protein CASSVAGIYGYTF.

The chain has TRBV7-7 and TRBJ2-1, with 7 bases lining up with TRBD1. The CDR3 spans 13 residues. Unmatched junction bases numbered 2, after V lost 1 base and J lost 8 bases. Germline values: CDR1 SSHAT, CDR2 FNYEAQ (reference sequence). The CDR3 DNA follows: TGTGCCAGCAGCTTAGACAGGGGTGATGAGCAGTTCTTC. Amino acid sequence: CASSLDRGDEQFF.

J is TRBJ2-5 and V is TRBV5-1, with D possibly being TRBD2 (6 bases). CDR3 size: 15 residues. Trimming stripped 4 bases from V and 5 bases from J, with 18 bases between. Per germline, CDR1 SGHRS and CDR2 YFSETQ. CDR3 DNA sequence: TGCGCCAGCAGCACGACTCTTCTAGCGATCGAGACCCAGTACTTC. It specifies CASSTTLLAIETQYF.

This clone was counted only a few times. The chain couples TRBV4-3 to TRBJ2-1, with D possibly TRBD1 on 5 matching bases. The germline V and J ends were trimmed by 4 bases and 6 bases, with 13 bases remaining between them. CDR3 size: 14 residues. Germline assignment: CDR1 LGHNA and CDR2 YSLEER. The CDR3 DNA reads TGCGCCAGCAGCCGGAGTGCCCAGGGCAATGAGCAGTTCTTC. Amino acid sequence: CASSRSAQGNEQFF.

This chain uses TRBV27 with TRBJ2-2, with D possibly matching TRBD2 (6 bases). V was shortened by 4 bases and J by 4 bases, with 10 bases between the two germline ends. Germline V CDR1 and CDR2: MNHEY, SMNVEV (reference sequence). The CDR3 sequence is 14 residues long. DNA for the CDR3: TGTGCCAGCAGTTCGGGACTGCTCACCGGGGAGCTGTTTTTT. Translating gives CASSSGLLTGELFF.

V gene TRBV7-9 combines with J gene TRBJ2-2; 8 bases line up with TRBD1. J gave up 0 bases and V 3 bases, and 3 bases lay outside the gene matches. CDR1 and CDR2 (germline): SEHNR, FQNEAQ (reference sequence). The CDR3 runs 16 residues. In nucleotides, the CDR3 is TGTGCCAGCAGCTTTTGGACAGGGCCGAACACCGGGGAGCTGTTTTTT. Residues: CASSFWTGPNTGELFF.

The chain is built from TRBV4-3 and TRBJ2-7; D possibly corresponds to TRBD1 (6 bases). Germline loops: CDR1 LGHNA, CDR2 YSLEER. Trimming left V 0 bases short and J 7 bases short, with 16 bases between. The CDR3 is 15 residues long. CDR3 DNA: TGCGCCAGCAGCCAAGATATCCCGGGCACAGGGGAGCAGTACTTC. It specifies CASSQDIPGTGEQYF.

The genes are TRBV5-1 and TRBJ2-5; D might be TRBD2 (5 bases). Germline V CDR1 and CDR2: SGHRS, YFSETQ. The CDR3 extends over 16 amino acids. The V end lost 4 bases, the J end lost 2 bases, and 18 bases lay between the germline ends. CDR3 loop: CASSMSPAGLQETQYF. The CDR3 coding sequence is TGCGCCAGCAGCATGTCACCCGCGGGTCTGCAAGAGACCCAGTACTTC.

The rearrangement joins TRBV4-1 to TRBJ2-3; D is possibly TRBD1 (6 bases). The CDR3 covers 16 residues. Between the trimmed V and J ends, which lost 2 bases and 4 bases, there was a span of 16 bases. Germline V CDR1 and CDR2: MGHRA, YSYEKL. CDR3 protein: CASSQRGNRHSDTQYF. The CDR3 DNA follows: TGCGCCAGCAGCCAAAGGGGGAACAGACACTCAGATACGCAGTATTTT.